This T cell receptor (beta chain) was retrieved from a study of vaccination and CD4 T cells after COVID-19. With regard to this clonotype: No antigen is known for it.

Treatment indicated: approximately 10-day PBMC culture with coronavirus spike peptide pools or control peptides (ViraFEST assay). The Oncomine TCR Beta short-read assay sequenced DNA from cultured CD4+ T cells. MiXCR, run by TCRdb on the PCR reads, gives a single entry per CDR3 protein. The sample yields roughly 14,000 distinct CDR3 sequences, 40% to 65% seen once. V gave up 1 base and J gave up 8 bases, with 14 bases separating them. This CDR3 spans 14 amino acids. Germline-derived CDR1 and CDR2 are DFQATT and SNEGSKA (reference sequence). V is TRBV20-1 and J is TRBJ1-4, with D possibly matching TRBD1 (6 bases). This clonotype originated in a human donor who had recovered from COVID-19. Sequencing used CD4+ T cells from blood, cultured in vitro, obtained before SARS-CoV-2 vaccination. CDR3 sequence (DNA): TGCAGTGCTAGAGTAATACAGGGACTCGAAAAACTGTTTTTT. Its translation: CSARVIQGLEKLFF.